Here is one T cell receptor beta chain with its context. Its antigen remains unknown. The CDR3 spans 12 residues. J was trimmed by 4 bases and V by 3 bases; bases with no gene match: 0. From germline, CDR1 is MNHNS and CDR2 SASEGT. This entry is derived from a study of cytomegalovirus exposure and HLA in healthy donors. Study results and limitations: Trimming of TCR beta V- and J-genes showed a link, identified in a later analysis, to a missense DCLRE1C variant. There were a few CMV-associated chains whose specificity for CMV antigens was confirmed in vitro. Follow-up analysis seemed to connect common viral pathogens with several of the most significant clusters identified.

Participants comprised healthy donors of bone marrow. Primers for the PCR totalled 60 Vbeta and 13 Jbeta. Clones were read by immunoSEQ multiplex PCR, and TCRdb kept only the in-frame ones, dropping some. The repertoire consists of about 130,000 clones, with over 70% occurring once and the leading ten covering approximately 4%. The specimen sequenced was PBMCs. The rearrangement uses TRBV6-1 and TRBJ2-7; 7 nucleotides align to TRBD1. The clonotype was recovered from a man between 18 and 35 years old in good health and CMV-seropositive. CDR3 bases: TGTGCCAGCAGTGAGGGACAGTACGAGCAGTACTTC. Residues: CASSEGQYEQYF.